What follows are 25 T cell receptor beta chains derived from one specimen sequenced in a study of T-cell reconstitution after alpha-beta-depleted transplantation in children. As it was prepared, the TCRbeta library received unique molecular identifiers. Via MiXCR, TCRdb re-called the PCR reads, giving one row per CDR3 protein. The data hold about 980,000 distinct CDR3 sequences, with roughly 29% observed a single time. Material: PBMCs, mostly from graft donor cells, obtained 360 days after TCRalphabeta/CD19-depleted stem cell transplant. The origin of the receptors is a boy in the first two years of life who had a stem cell transplant for SCID, so the T cells may come from the graft donor.

This clonotype was observed a few times. The rearrangement links TRBV7-8 to TRBJ1-5; D might be TRBD1 (6 bases). Trimming took off 0 bases at V and 5 bases at J, with 11 bases between the two ends. The CDR3 spans 15 residues. Germline CDR1 and CDR2: SGHVS and FQNEAQ. The CDR3 is CASSLATRQDQPQHF. CDR3 sequence (DNA): TGTGCCAGCAGCTTAGCGACCAGACAGGATCAGCCCCAGCATTTT.

Only a few counts were recorded for this clonotype. The rearrangement links TRBV5-1 to TRBJ2-7; perhaps TRBD1 as D (5 bases). The CDR3 has 14 amino acids. Trimming cost V 3 bases and J 1 base, with 11 bases left between them. Looked up from germline, CDR1 is SGHRS and CDR2 is YFSETQ. For the CDR3, the DNA is TGCGCCAGCAGCTACGCCACAGGTTCCTACGAGCAGTACTTC. It translates to CASSYATGSYEQYF.

The V call is TRBV5-1, the J call TRBJ1-1; possibly TRBD1 for D (5 bases). Germline CDR1 is SGHRS and CDR2 is YFSETQ. The CDR3 extends over 13 amino acids. The germline V and J ends were trimmed by 4 bases and 7 bases, with 14 bases remaining between them. The CDR3 reads CASSPGGKVEAFF. CDR3 nucleotides: TGCGCCAGCAGCCCGGGGGGAAAGGTTGAAGCTTTCTTT.

This clonotype showed up just a few times. The chain couples TRBV28 to TRBJ2-1; possibly TRBD1 or TRBD2 for D (6 bases each). Per germline, CDR1 MDHEN and CDR2 SYDVKM. CDR3 size: 14 residues. Trimming took 6 bases from V and 6 from J, leaving 15 bases between them. Here the CDR3 reads CASRTPRGVNEQFF. CDR3 sequence (DNA): TGTGCCAGCAGAACCCCGAGGGGGGTCAATGAGCAGTTCTTC.

The chain uses TRBV12-3 or TRBV12-4 and TRBJ2-3; D might be TRBD1 (6 bases). With 0 bases removed from V and 3 bases from J, the gap between germline ends came to 7 bases. The CDR3 is made up of 14 amino acids. DNA for the CDR3: TGTGCCAGCAGTTTAGCACAGGGTACAGATACGCAGTATTTT. This codes for CASSLAQGTDTQYF.

DNA of the CDR3: TGCAGTGCTTCCCCCGGGGGGACCCTCACAGATACGCAGTATTTT. Translation: CSASPGGTLTDTQYF. This chain uses TRBV20-1 with TRBJ2-3, with 7 nucleotides matching TRBD2. The CDR3 covers 15 residues. Germline trimming cut 5 bases from V and 2 bases from J; bases unmatched to any gene: 10. CDR1 is DFQATT, CDR2 SNEGSKA, per germline (reference sequence).

This clonotype was seen only a few times. This rearrangement joins TRBV20-1 to TRBJ2-1, with a tentative D call TRBD1 (6 bases). Deletions cut 6 bases from V and 6 bases from J, with 24 bases between. CDR1 is DFQATT and CDR2 is SNEGSKA in the germline V gene (reference sequence). There are 16 residues in the CDR3. The CDR3 nucleotides read TGCAGTGCGGGACCTACCGGGACAATACTACGCAATGAGCAGTTCTTC. The encoded protein is CSAGPTGTILRNEQFF.

The V gene is TRBV29-1, the J gene TRBJ1-1; a weak D match, TRBD1 (6 bases). Trimming left V 4 bases short and J 5 bases short, with 14 bases between. The CDR3 is 13 amino acids. CDR1 and CDR2 from the germline V gene are SQVTM and ANQGSEA. This CDR3 reads CSVVVGGRTEAFF. The CDR3 DNA follows: TGCAGCGTTGTAGTCGGGGGGCGGACTGAAGCTTTCTTT.

This rearrangement joins TRBV28 to TRBJ2-1, with 12 nucleotides matching TRBD1. Germline-derived CDR1 and CDR2 are MDHEN and SYDVKM. Trimming at V came to 5 bases and at J to 8 bases, leaving 10 bases not matched to a gene. This CDR3 is 16 amino acids long. The CDR3 DNA is TGTGCCAGCAGTCCGCCCGGGACAGGGGGCATAGATGAGCAGTTCTTC. As protein: CASSPPGTGGIDEQFF.

This clonotype was picked up a small number of times. The chain recombines TRBV24-1 with TRBJ2-5; no reliable D call. CDR1 KGHDR and CDR2 SFDVKD come from the germline V gene. The V end lost 5 bases, the J end lost 0 bases, and 3 bases lay between the germline ends. The CDR3 sequence is 12 residues long. The CDR3 region has the DNA TGTGCCACCAGTGCCCACCAAGAGACCCAGTACTTC. As protein: CATSAHQETQYF.

The chain is built from TRBV5-1 and TRBJ1-2, with D maybe TRBD1 (5 bases). The CDR3 extends over 20 amino acids. V was shortened by 3 bases and J by 8 bases, with 35 bases between the two germline ends. Per germline, CDR1 SGHRS and CDR2 YFSETQ. The CDR3 sequence is CASSSTIAGPNEGASWGYTF. The CDR3 region has the DNA TGCGCCAGCAGCTCCACCATAGCGGGACCCAATGAAGGGGCCTCTTGGGGCTACACCTTC.

J is TRBJ1-1 and V is TRBV5-5; possible D gene TRBD1, 6 bases. Trimming stripped 4 bases from V and 3 bases from J, with 16 bases between. Looked up from germline, CDR1 is SGHKS and CDR2 is YYEKEE (reference sequence). This CDR3 is 15 amino acids long. CDR3 DNA sequence: TGTGCCAGCAGCCGGTACAGGGCCGTGGACACTGAAGCTTTCTTT. It yields the protein CASSRYRAVDTEAFF.

This clonotype has only a few counts. The J gene is TRBJ1-2, the V gene TRBV2; a weak D match, TRBD1 (5 bases). V was clipped by 3 bases and J by 10 bases, with 18 bases between them. The germline V gene has CDR1 SNHLY and CDR2 FYNNEI. This CDR3 comprises 14 residues. The CDR3 DNA reads as TGTGCCAGCAGTGATACGTTGGGGACGGGGGACTACACCTTC. Residues: CASSDTLGTGDYTF.

V and J are TRBV20-1 and TRBJ2-2, with D unclear. V gave up 1 base and J gave up 3 bases, with 12 bases separating them. The CDR3 sequence is 15 residues long. Germline V CDR1 and CDR2: DFQATT, SNEGSKA (reference sequence). CDR3 protein: CSARAGLGDTGELFF. The CDR3, as DNA: TGCAGTGCTAGAGCGGGTCTAGGTGACACCGGGGAGCTGTTTTTT.

This chain joins TRBV20-1 and TRBJ1-1; D is possibly TRBD1 (5 bases). The CDR3 length is 14 residues. The germline V gene has CDR1 DFQATT and CDR2 SNEGSKA (reference sequence). Trimming stripped 6 bases from V and 8 bases from J, with 22 bases between. The CDR3 bases are TGCAGTGCACCCGAGCCCCACACAGGACTCGAAGCTTTCTTT. Amino acids: CSAPEPHTGLEAFF.

The chain is built from TRBV4-2 and TRBJ2-7; 10 nucleotides match TRBD1. This CDR3 is built from 16 residues. The trim removed 0 bases at V and 2 bases at J, leaving 4 bases unmatched. Germline assignment: CDR1 LGHNA and CDR2 YNFKEQ. CDR3 protein: CASSQELGQGTYEQYF. The CDR3 DNA is TGTGCCAGCAGCCAAGAGCTGGGACAGGGGACCTACGAGCAGTACTTC.

V is TRBV20-1 and J is TRBJ2-7; perhaps TRBD2 as D (7 bases). Germline lookup yields CDR1 DFQATT and CDR2 SNEGSKA (reference sequence). Trimming left V 0 bases short and J 3 bases short, with 15 bases between. CDR3 length equals 15 residues. The CDR3 region has the DNA TGCAGTGCTAGAGATATGAACAGGGACTACTACGAGCAGTACTTC. Its protein product is CSARDMNRDYYEQYF.

The chain uses TRBV13 and TRBJ2-1; 7 bases fit TRBD1. Germline trimming cut 0 bases from V and 6 bases from J; bases unmatched to any gene: 20. Germline V gene sequence: CDR1 PRHDT, CDR2 FYEKMQ (reference sequence). CDR3 length: 20 amino acids. The CDR3: CASSLGLRGHLPGHPNEQFF. The CDR3 coding sequence is TGTGCCAGCAGCTTAGGCCTAAGGGGGCACCTTCCTGGACACCCCAATGAGCAGTTCTTC. Filled out from reference TRBV13 and TRBJ2-1, the complete variable domain reads AAGVIQSPRHLIKEKRETATLKCYPIPRHDTVYWYQQGPGQDPQFLISFYEKMQSDKGSIPDRFSAQQFSDYHSELNMSSLELGDSALYFCASSLGLRGHLPGHPNEQFFGPGTRLTVL.

This sequence joins TRBV25-1 and TRBJ2-7, with TRBD1 identical over 10 bases. The CDR3 length is 15 residues. V shed 2 bases and J 2 bases; nucleotides not matched to a gene: 3. CDR1 and CDR2 from the germline V gene are MGHDK and SYGVNS. The CDR3 protein is CASSEAGQGPYEQYF. The DNA of the CDR3 is TGTGCCAGCAGTGAAGCGGGACAGGGGCCCTACGAGCAGTACTTC.

J is TRBJ2-5 and V is TRBV20-1; D tentatively fits TRBD1 or TRBD2 (5 bases each). This CDR3 spans 13 amino acids. The germline V gene has CDR1 DFQATT and CDR2 SNEGSKA (reference sequence). Trimming cost V 3 bases and J 5 bases, with 13 bases left between them. CDR3: CSASWGPGETQYF. CDR3 nucleotide sequence: TGCAGTGCTAGCTGGGGACCTGGGGAGACCCAGTACTTC.

With respect to this clonotype: The conserved closing phenylalanine or tryptophan is absent in this CDR3, likely reflecting a read error. The genes are TRBV5-5 and TRBJ1-1; weak D call: TRBD1 (5 bases). With 0 bases removed from V and 3 bases from J, the gap between germline ends came to 18 bases. The CDR3 loop spans 17 amino acids. Germline CDR1 SGHKS, CDR2 YYEKEE (reference sequence). Written as DNA, the CDR3 is TGTGCCAGCAGCTTGGCCTTTATTTCAAGGGGATACACTGAAGCTTTCTGT. This gives the protein CASSLAFISRGYTEAFC.

This clonotype was found a few times. This sequence joins TRBV5-1 and TRBJ2-3; TRBD2 matches at 9 bases. The J segment lost 0 bases and the V segment lost 6 bases, leaving 8 bases of the junction unmatched. Germline lookup yields CDR1 SGHRS and CDR2 YFSETQ. This CDR3 has 16 amino acids. This CDR3 reads CASTNVAGVSTDTQYF. The CDR3 DNA sequence: TGCGCCAGCACCAACGTAGCGGGGGTTAGCACAGATACGCAGTATTTT.

There are a few counts of this clonotype. The J gene is TRBJ1-2, the V gene TRBV12-3 or TRBV12-4; a possible D gene is TRBD1 (6 bases). The CDR3 sequence is 15 residues long. Deletions cut 6 bases from V and 4 bases from J, with 18 bases between. CDR3 in DNA: TGTGCCAGCAGGCAAGAAACAGGGCCCCGCTATGGCTACACCTTC. Amino acids: CASRQETGPRYGYTF.

V gene TRBV4-1 combines with J gene TRBJ2-5; D is unresolved. The CDR3 loop spans 14 amino acids. CDR1 is MGHRA, CDR2 YSYEKL, per germline. Deletions cut 2 bases from V and 5 bases from J, with 12 bases between. This CDR3 is CASSQPQSLETQYF. Written as DNA, the CDR3 is TGCGCCAGCAGCCAACCACAGTCCCTGGAGACCCAGTACTTC.

The sample holds many counts of this clonotype. This chain joins TRBV9 and TRBJ2-2; TRBD2 is a possible D gene (5 bases). CDR1 is SGDLS, CDR2 YYNGEE, per germline. V was pared by 2 bases and J by 0 bases, with 8 bases between. The CDR3 loop spans 15 amino acids. The CDR3 here is CASSVFGANTGELFF. For the CDR3, the DNA is TGTGCCAGCAGCGTGTTCGGGGCGAACACCGGGGAGCTGTTTTTT. The variable domain in full, with the rest retrieved from reference TRBV9 and TRBJ2-2, is DSGVTQTPKHLITATGQRVTLRCSPRSGDLSVYWYQQSLDQGLQFLIQYYNGEERAKGNILERFSAQQFPDLHSELNLSSLELGDSALYFCASSVFGANTGELFFGEGSRLTVL.